This T cell receptor beta chain derives from a study of blood T cell repertoires in COVID-19. Original methodology: Scientists estimated how many nucleated cells there were by amplifying reference gene primers. The assay was immunoSEQ multiplex PCR, and TCRdb's table has in-frame clones only and misses some. V and J calls and clone size follow that table, whereas D and trimming were derived from the DNA. The sample includes over 85,000 clones, approximately 88% seen only once; the top ten take just under 4.5%. The germline gives CDR1 GTSNPN, CDR2 SVGIG (reference sequence). Trimming left V 1 base short and J 5 bases short, with 11 bases between. The CDR3 runs 13 residues.

The TCR comes from a human donor in a cohort sampled during active COVID-19. The chain couples TRBV30 to TRBJ1-1; no reliable D call. Sequenced: peripheral blood. Written as DNA, the CDR3 is TGTGCCTGGAGTGCCTCAGGTGGAACTGAAGCTTTCTTT. This encodes CAWSASGGTEAFF.